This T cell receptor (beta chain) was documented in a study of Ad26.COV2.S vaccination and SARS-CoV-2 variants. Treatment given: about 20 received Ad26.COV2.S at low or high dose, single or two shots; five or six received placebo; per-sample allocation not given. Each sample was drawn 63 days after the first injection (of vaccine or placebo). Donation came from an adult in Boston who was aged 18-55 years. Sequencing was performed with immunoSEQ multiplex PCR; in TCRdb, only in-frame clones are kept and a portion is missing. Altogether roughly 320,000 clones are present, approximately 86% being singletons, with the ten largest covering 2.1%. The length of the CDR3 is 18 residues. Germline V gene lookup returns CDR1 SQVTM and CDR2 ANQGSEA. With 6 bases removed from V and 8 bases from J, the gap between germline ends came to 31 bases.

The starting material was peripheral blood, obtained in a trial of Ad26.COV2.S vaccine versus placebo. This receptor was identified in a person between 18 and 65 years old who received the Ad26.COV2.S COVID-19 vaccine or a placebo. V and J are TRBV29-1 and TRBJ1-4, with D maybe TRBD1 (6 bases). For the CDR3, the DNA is TGCAGCGTACGAACGGGAGCCGGGACATCGGAAGGGGGGGAAAAACTGTTTTTT. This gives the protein CSVRTGAGTSEGGEKLFF.